This TCR beta chain came from a study of blood T cell repertoires in COVID-19. J lost 6 bases, V lost 4 bases, and 6 bases had no gene match. The CDR3 covers 15 residues. Germline V gene lookup returns CDR1 SGHAT and CDR2 FQDESV (reference sequence). Only one count was recorded for this clone. The method was immunoSEQ multiplex PCR; TCRdb's version includes in-frame clones alone and lacks a portion of them. The table lists about 370,000 clones, more than 70% of them singletons. This TCR came from a woman in her 30s with COVID-19, enrolled during active disease. The sequencing sample was made of peripheral blood. J is TRBJ2-3 and V is TRBV11-1, with 11 bases lining up with TRBD2. The CDR3 DNA reads TGTGCCAGCAGCTCCCAGACTAGCGGGAAGGATACGCAGTATTTT. Protein product: CASSSQTSGKDTQYF. Full variable domain (rest looked up from reference TRBV11-1 and TRBJ2-3): EAEVAQSPRYKITEKSQAVAFWCDPISGHATLYWYRQILGQGPELLVQFQDESVVDDSQLPKDRFSAERLKGVDSTLKIQPAELGDSAMYLCASSSQTSGKDTQYFGPGTRLTVL.